This TCR beta chain was sequenced during a study of memory CD4+ T cells and cytomegalovirus serostatus. Study-level findings and limits: Each of 67 CMV-associated TCRbeta sequences occurred in one to five individuals.

With respect to this clone: The target antigen is unknown.

Libraries were prepared by immunoSEQ multiplex PCR; TCRdb keeps only in-frame clonotypes and omits some of them. Of around 32,000 clones listed, approximately 76% were seen once; the top ten hold less than 0.65%. Single viable CD3+CD4+CD8-CD45RO+ cells were sorted as the memory CD4+ T cells. CMV serostatus came from serum IgG against pp150, pp28, p38, p52. With 2 bases removed from V and 5 bases from J, the gap between germline ends came to 9 bases. The CDR3 loop spans 13 amino acids. Germline V gene sequence: CDR1 SNHLY, CDR2 FYNNEI. The receptor was derived from an adult in good health and CMV-seronegative. Some clones in this sample may be carry-over from other donors' samples. Sequenced sample: memory CD4+ T cells from blood. The chain is built from TRBV2 and TRBJ1-2, with D perhaps TRBD1 (6 bases). CDR3 region: CASSEQGIYGYTF. CDR3 coding DNA: TGTGCCAGCAGTGAACAGGGGATATATGGCTACACCTTC.